This T cell receptor beta chain was captured in a study of T cell repertoires and HLA-DP antigens. Whole-study context: In vitro CD4+ alloreactivity was against HeLa-presented HLA-DP. Average DNA input: around 220 ng for CD137+CD4+ sorts, 1,000 to 1,500 ng pre-culture. Broader study findings: Against both alloantigens, CD137+ clonality was similar, 0.35 to 0.45.

The CDR3 loop spans 13 amino acids. With 6 bases removed from V and 0 bases from J, the gap between germline ends came to 5 bases. The germline V gene encodes CDR1 ENHRY and CDR2 SYGVKD. In the case of this clone: What it recognizes is unknown.

Sequencing was performed with immunoSEQ multiplex PCR; in TCRdb, only in-frame clones are kept and a portion is missing. The profile shows about 110,000 clones, 92% of them singletons. The V call is TRBV10-3, the J call TRBJ1-4; no reliable D call. The receptor's source is a woman under 30 in good health and CMV-seronegative. Sequences were obtained from CD4+ T cells from PBMCs. CDR3 DNA: TGTGCCATCAGGGCTACAACTAATGAAAAACTGTTTTTT. It specifies CAIRATTNEKLFF.